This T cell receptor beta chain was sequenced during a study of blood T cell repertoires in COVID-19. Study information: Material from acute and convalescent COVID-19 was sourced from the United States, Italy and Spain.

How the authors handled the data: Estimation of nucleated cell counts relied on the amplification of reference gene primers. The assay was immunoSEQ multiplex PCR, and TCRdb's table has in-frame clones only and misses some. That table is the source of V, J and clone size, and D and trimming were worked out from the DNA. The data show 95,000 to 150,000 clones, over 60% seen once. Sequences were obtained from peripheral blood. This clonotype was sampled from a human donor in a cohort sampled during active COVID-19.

The CDR3 bases are TGCGCCAGCAGCTTGGACACAACTAATGAAAAACTGTTTTTT. Protein: CASSLDTTNEKLFF. This rearrangement joins TRBV5-1 to TRBJ1-4, with D hard to call. This CDR3 is 14 amino acids long. CDR1 is SGHRS, CDR2 YFSETQ, per germline. Trimming left V 0 bases short and J 0 bases short, with 3 bases between.